The 4 T cell receptor beta chains presented below share a single source sample, sequenced in a study of prognosis after radiotherapy for stage I lung cancer (dated by TCRdb to the early 2020s). Instrument used: Illumina HiSeq 3000. Two rounds of multiplex PCR were used to amplify the TCR beta CDR3 region from genomic DNA. The first PCR round used primers specific to each TRBV and TRBJ gene, and the primer sequences were filed in Chinese patent CN105087789A. Using fastp at Q25 and MiXCR, TCRdb reprocessed the public reads and kept productive beta chains. Rows are unified per CDR3 protein, each entry keeping the most common DNA and genes. Present in this sample are some 16,000 distinct CDR3 sequences, over 25% of which were seen just once. The top ten hold 30% to 40% of the sample. This specimen consisted of PBMCs, obtained before or after stereotactic body radiation therapy (not recorded which). The receptors were gathered from a donor aged 50 or older with non-small cell lung cancer.

About this clonotype: Mismatch with germline at one junction end may stem from a read error. In DNA form, the CDR3 reads TGTGCCAGCAGGCGAGTCCCGGGCCAGGTACAAGGCACGGATACGCAGTATTTT. This gives the protein CASRRVPGQVQGTDTQYF. This chain uses TRBV28 with TRBJ2-3; unclear D gene. Germline lookup yields CDR1 MDHEN and CDR2 SYDVKM. The CDR3 consists of 18 residues.

Of note for this clonotype: Germline and junction disagree at one end, which may indicate a read error. The chain carries TRBV9 and TRBJ2-3, with 15 positions matching TRBD2. Germline CDR1 reads SGDLS; CDR2 reads YYNGEE. The CDR3 has 16 amino acids. CDR3 amino acids: CASSVGLAGGPDTQYF. As DNA, the CDR3 is TGTGCTAGCAGCGTAGGACTAGCGGGAGGGCCAGATACGCAGTATTTT.

This clonotype came up many times. This chain uses TRBV20-1 with TRBJ2-7, with TRBD2 matching over 14 bases. The V and J ends lost 7 bases and 5 bases, in that order; junction bases with no gene match: 16. The germline V gene has CDR1 DFQATT and CDR2 SNEGSKA (reference sequence). This CDR3 has 17 residues. CDR3 in amino acids: CSVGGTSGRTTGNEQYF. The CDR3 coding sequence is TGCAGTGTAGGCGGGACTAGCGGGAGAACGACGGGCAACGAGCAGTACTTC.

As to this clonotype: This may come from a read error, since a much larger clone is one base off. V and J are TRBV3-1 and TRBJ2-5; 7 bases map to TRBD2. Germline CDR1 is LGHDT and CDR2 is YNNKEL (reference sequence). The CDR3 covers 13 residues. The CDR3 is CASSQTAGENQYF. The CDR3 bases are TGTGCCAGCAGCCAAACGGCGGGGGAGAACCAGTACTTC.